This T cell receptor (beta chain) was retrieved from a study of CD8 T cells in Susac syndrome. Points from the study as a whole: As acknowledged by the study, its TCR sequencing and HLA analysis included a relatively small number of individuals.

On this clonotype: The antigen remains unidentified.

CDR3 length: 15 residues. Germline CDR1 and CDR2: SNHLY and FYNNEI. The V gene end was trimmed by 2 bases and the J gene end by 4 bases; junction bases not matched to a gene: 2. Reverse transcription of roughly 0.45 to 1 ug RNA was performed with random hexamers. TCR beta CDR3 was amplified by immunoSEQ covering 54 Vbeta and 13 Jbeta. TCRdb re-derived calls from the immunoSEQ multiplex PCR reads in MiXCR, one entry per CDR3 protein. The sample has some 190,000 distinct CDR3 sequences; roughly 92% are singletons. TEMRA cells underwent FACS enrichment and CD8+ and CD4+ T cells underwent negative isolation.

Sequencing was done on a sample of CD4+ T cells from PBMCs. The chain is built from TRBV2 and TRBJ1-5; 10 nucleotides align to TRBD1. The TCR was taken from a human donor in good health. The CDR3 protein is CASSESGQGNQPQHF. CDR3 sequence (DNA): TGTGCCAGCAGTGAATCGGGACAGGGGAATCAGCCCCAGCATTTT.